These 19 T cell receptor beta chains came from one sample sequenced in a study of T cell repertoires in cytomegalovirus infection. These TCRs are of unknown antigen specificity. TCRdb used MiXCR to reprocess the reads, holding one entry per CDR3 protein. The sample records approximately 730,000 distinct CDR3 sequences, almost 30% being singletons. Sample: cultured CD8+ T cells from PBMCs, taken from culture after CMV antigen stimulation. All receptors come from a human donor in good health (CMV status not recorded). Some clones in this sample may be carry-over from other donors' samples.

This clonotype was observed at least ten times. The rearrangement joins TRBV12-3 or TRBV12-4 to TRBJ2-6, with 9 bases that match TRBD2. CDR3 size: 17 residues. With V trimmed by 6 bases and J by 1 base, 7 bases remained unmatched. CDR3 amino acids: CASRGSGGRSGANVLTF. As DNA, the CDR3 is TGTGCCAGCAGGGGTAGCGGGGGAAGGTCTGGGGCCAACGTCCTGACTTTC.

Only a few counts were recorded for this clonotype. The CDR3 loop reads CASSKYISYEQYV. The CDR3 DNA reads TGTGCCAGCAGCAAGTACATCTCCTACGAGCAGTACGTC. The chain has TRBV6-2 or TRBV6-3 and TRBJ2-7, with D unclear. V gave up 6 bases and J gave up 0 bases, with 9 bases separating them. Germline CDR1 and CDR2: MNHEY and SVGEGT. The CDR3 runs 13 residues.

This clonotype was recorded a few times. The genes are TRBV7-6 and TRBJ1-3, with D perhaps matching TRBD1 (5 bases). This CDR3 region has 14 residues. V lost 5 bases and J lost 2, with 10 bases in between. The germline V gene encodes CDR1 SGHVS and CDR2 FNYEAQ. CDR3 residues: CASSPGRTGNTIYF. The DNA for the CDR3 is TGTGCCAGCAGCCCAGGGAGGACTGGAAACACCATATATTTT.

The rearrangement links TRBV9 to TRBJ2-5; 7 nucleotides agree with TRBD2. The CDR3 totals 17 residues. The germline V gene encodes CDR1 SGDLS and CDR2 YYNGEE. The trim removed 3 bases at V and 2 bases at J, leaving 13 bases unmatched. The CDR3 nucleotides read TGTGCCAGCAGCGCTCGAGGGTCGGGGGGACCACAAGAGACCCAGTACTTC. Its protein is CASSARGSGGPQETQYF.

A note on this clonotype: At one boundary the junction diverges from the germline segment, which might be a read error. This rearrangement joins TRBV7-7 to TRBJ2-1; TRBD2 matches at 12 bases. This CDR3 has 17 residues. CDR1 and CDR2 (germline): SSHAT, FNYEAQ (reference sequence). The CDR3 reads CASSLTPSGGAGNEQFF. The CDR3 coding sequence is TGTGCTAGCAGCTTAACCCCTAGCGGGGGGGCCGGAAATGAGCAGTTCTTC.

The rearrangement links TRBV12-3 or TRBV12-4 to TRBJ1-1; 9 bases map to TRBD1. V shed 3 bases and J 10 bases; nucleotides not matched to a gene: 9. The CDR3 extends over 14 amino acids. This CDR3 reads CASSLGQGATRAFF. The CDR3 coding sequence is TGTGCCAGCAGTTTGGGACAGGGAGCAACTAGAGCTTTCTTT.

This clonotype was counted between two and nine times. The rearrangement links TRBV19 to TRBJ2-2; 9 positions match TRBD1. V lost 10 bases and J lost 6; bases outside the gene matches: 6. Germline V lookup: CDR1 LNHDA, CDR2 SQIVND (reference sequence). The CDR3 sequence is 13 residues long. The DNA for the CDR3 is TGTGCCACCCTCGGGACAGGGCCCGGGGAGCTGTTTTTT. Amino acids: CATLGTGPGELFF.

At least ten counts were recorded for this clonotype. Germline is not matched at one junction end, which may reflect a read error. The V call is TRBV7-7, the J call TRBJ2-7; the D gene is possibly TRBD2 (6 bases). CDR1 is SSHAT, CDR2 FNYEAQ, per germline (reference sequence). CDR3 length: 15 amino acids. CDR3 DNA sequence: TGTGCTAGCAGCTTAGCGGCGGGCCCGACCTACGAGCAGTACTTC. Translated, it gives CASSLAAGPTYEQYF.

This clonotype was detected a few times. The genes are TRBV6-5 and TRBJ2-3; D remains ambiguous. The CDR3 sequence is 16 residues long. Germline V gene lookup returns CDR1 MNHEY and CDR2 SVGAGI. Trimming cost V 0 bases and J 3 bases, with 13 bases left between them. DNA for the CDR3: TGTGCCAGCAGTTACTCTTCGGGCCGAGGTACAGATACGCAGTATTTT. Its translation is CASSYSSGRGTDTQYF.

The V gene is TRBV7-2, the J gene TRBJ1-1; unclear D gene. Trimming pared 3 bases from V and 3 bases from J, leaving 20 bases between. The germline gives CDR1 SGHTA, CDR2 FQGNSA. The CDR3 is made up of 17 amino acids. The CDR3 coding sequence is TGTGCCAGCAGCTTGTGGGATGGAACCGGGATGGACACTGAAGCTTTCTTT. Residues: CASSLWDGTGMDTEAFF. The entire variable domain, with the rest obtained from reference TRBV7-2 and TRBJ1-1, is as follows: GAGVSQSPSNKVTEKGKDVELRCDPISGHTALYWYRQSLGQGLEFLIYFQGNSAPDKSGLPSDRFSAERTGGSVSTLTIQRTQQEDSAVYLCASSLWDGTGMDTEAFFGQGTRLTVV.

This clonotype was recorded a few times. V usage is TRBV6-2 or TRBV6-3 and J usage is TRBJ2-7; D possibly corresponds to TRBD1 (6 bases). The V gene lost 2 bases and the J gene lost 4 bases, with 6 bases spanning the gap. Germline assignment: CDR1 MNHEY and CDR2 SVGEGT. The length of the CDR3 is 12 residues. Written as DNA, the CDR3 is TGTGCCAGCAGTTACCAGGGGTACGAGCAGTACTTC. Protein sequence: CASSYQGYEQYF.

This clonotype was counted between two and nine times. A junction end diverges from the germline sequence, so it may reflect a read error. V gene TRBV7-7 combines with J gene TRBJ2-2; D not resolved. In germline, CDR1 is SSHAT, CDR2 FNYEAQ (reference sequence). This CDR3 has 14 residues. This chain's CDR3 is CASTYSVNTGELFF. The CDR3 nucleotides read TGTGCTAGCACCTATTCGGTGAACACCGGGGAGCTGTTTTTT.

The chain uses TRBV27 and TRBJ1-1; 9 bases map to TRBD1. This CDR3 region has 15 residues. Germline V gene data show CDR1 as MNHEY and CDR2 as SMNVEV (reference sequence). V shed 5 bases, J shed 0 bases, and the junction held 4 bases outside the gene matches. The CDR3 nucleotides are TGTGCCAGCAGTAGACAGGGGGGGATGAACACTGAAGCTTTCTTT. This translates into CASSRQGGMNTEAFF.

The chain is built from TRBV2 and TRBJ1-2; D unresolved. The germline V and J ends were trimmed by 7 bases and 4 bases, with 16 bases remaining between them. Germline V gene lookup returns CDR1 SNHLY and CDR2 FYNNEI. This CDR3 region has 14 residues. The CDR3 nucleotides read TGTGCCAGCACTGGACCCCCGTCCTCCTATGGCTACACCTTC. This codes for CASTGPPSSYGYTF.

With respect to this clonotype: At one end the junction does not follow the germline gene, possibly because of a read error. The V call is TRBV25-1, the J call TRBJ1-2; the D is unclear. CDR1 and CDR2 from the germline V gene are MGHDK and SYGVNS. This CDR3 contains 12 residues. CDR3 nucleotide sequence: TGTGCCAGCAGCGATTTCCACTACACCTTCCAGTTC. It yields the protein CASSDFHYTFQF.

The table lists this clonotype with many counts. This CDR3 reads CASSRVAGTGPSYTF. The CDR3 nucleotides read TGTGCCAGCAGCCGAGTCGCCGGGACAGGGCCTAGCTACACCTTC. The V call is TRBV7-9, the J call TRBJ1-2, with 9 bases lining up with TRBD1. Per the germline V gene, CDR1 is SEHNR and CDR2 is FQNEAQ (reference sequence). V shed 5 bases and J 9 bases; nucleotides not matched to a gene: 13. This CDR3 is built from 15 residues.

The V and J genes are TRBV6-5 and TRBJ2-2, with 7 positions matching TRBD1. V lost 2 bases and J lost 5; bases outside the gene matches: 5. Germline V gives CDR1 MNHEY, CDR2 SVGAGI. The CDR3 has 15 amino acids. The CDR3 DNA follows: TGTGCCAGCAGTTACGGATTCAGGGGGACCGGGGAGCTGTTTTTT. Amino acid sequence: CASSYGFRGTGELFF.

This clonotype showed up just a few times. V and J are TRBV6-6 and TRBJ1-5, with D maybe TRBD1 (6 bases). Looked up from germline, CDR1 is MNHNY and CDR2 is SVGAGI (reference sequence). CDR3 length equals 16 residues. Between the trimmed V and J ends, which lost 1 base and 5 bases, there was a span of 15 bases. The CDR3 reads CASSYFYRAADQPQHF. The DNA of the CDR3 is TGTGCCAGCAGTTACTTTTACAGGGCGGCGGATCAGCCCCAGCATTTT.

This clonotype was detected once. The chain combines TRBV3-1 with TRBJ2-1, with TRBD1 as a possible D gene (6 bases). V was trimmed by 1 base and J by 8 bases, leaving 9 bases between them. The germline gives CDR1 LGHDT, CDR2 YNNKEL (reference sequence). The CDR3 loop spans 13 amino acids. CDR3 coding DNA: TGTGCCAGCAGCCAAGGGGGGCCCTATGAGCAGTTCTTC. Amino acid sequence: CASSQGGPYEQFF.